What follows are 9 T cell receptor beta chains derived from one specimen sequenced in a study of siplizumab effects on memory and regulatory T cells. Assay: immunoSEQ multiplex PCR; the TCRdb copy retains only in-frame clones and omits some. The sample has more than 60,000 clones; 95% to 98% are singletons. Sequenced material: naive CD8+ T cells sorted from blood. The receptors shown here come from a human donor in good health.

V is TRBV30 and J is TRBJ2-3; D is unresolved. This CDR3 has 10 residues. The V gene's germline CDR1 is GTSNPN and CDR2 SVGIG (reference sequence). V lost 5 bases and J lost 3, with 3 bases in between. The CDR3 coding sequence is TGTGCCTGGTTTACAGATACGCAGTATTTT. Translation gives CAWFTDTQYF.

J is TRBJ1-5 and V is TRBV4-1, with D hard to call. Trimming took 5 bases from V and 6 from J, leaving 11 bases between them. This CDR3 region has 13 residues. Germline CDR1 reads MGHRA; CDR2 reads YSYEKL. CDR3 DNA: TGCGCCAGCAGCTCATCGGCGGGTCAGCCCCAGCATTTT. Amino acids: CASSSSAGQPQHF.

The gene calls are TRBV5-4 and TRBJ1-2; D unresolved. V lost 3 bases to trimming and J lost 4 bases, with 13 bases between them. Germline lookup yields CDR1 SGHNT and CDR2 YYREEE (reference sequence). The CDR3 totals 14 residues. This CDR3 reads CASSSRGISYGYTF. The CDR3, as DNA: TGTGCCAGCAGCTCTCGGGGAATTAGCTATGGCTACACCTTC.

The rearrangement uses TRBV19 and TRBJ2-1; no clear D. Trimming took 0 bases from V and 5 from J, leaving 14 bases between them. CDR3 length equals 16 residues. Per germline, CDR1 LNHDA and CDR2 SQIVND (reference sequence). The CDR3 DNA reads TGTGCCAGTAGTATAGATCTATCCGGGTCGCACAATGAGCAGTTCTTC. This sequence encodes CASSIDLSGSHNEQFF.

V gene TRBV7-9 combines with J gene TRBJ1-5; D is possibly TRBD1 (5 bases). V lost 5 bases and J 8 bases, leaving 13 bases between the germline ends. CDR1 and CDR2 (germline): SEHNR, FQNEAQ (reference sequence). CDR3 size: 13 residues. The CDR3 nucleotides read TGTGCCAGCAGCCAACAGGATAGTGAGCCCCAGCATTTT. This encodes CASSQQDSEPQHF.

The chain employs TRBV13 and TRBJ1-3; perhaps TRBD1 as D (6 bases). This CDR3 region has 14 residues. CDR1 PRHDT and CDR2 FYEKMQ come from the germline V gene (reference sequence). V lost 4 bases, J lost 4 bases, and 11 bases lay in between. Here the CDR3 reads CASSSYREGNTIYF. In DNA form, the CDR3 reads TGTGCCAGCAGCTCCTACAGGGAGGGAAACACCATATATTTT.

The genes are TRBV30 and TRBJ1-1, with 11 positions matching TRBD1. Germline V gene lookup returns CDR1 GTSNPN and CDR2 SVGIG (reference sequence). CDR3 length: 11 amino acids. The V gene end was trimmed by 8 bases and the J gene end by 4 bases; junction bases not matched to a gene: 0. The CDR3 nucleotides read TGTGCCGGGACAGGGGGCACTGAAGCTTTCTTT. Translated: CAGTGGTEAFF.

CDR3 sequence (DNA): TGTGCCAGCAGCCCCCCCAGGGGAAATGAGCAGTTCTTC. Its protein product is CASSPPRGNEQFF. The chain is built from TRBV7-9 and TRBJ2-1, with a tentative D call TRBD1 (6 bases). CDR1 is SEHNR and CDR2 is FQNEAQ in the germline V gene (reference sequence). The CDR3 has 13 amino acids. V lost 5 bases and J lost 7, with 12 bases in between.

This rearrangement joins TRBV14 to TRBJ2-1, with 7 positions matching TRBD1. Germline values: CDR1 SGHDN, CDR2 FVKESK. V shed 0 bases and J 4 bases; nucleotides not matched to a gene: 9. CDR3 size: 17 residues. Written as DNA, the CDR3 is TGTGCCAGCAGCCAAGATTTTCTGGGACAGTGGTACAATGAGCAGTTCTTC. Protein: CASSQDFLGQWYNEQFF.